Listed below are T cell receptor beta chains from one sample, sequenced in a study of blood T cell repertoires in COVID-19. TCRdb keeps only in-frame clones here, not all; method: immunoSEQ multiplex PCR. Of about 220,000 clones listed, around 81% are singletons. Input material: peripheral blood. These receptor sequences come from a human donor in a cohort sampled during active COVID-19. CDR3s include the opening cysteine and the closing phenylalanine or tryptophan. The D gene is left open where the match is weak. Part of the rows lack a size; the others show once, few, many or a class for expanded clones.

abundance,d_gene,j_gene,v_gene,CDR3aa,CDR3nt
.,TRBD2,TRBJ2-7,TRBV27,CASTGLAREQYF,TGTGCCAGCACCGGACTAGCGAGGGAGCAGTACTTC
.,TRBD2,TRBJ2-1,TRBV7-8,CASSLGLAGGPWDNEQFF,TGTGCCAGCAGCTTGGGACTAGCGGGGGGGCCTTGGGATAATGAGCAGTTCTTC
.,.,TRBJ2-3,TRBV11-2,CASSLGRMGTDTQYF,TGTGCCAGCAGCTTGGGCAGGATGGGCACAGATACGCAGTATTTT
.,TRBD1,TRBJ1-2,TRBV6-6,CASSYGGTANYGYTF,TGTGCCAGCAGTTACGGTGGGACAGCTAACTATGGCTACACCTTC
few,TRBD1,TRBJ1-1,TRBV19,CASSPQVGTGGQAFF,TGTGCCAGTAGTCCTCAAGTTGGGACAGGGGGCCAGGCTTTCTTT
.,.,TRBJ2-7,TRBV28,CASSLEAGRGSYEQYF,TGTGCCAGCAGTTTGGAAGCAGGAAGAGGGTCCTACGAGCAGTACTTC
.,.,TRBJ2-3,TRBV25-1,CASSPGGGLGYF,TGTGCCAGCAGTCCGGGGGGCGGCTTAGGGTATTTT
.,.,TRBJ1-5,TRBV7-9,CASSSQGSSNQPQHF,TGTGCCAGCAGCTCCCAGGGCAGCAGCAATCAGCCCCAGCATTTT
few,.,TRBJ2-7,TRBV6-5,CASHYRYKQYF,TGTGCCTCCCACTACCGGTACAAGCAGTACTTC
many,.,TRBJ2-7,TRBV28,CASTRGDVGNEQYF,TGTGCCAGCACCCGCGGGGACGTTGGTAACGAGCAGTACTTC
few,.,TRBJ2-7,TRBV4-2,CASSQGGDYEQYF,TGTGCCAGCAGCCAAGGTGGAGACTACGAGCAGTACTTC
.,TRBD1,TRBJ2-7,TRBV28,CASSWGTAIYEQYF,TGTGCCAGCAGCTGGGGGACAGCAATCTACGAGCAGTACTTC
.,TRBD1,TRBJ2-1,TRBV5-1,CASSHRGNEQFF,TGCGCCAGCAGCCACAGGGGCAATGAGCAGTTCTTC
.,.,TRBJ1-1,TRBV5-5,CASSLGVEPNTEAFF,TGTGCCAGCAGCTTGGGTGTGGAGCCAAACACTGAAGCTTTCTTT
.,TRBD2,TRBJ2-1,TRBV2,CASRTSFYNEQFF,TGTGCCAGCAGGACTAGCTTCTACAATGAGCAGTTCTTC
.,TRBD2,TRBJ2-1,TRBV11-3,CASSLDTLAGVKNEQFF,TGTGCCAGCAGCTTAGATACACTAGCGGGAGTAAAGAATGAGCAGTTCTTC
few,TRBD2,TRBJ2-2,TRBV5-1,CASRELAGVTGELFF,TGCGCCAGCAGGGAATTAGCGGGAGTGACCGGGGAGCTGTTTTTT
.,.,TRBJ2-7,TRBV30,CAWTLLHAYEQYF,TGTGCCTGGACCCTACTACACGCCTACGAGCAGTACTTC
.,.,TRBJ1-5,TRBV5-6,CASSLGQFNQPQHF,TGTGCCAGCAGCCTTGGACAGTTCAATCAGCCCCAGCATTTT
.,.,TRBJ2-5,TRBV6-5,CASSYSRRGGETQYF,TGTGCCAGCAGTTACTCGAGGCGGGGTGGGGAGACCCAGTACTTC
.,.,TRBJ2-7,TRBV7-2,CASSLERATYEQYF,TGTGCCAGCAGCTTAGAGCGGGCAACCTACGAGCAGTACTTC
.,.,TRBJ2-1,TRBV7-2,CASSPFRGEQFF,TGTGCCAGCAGCCCCTTCCGAGGAGAGCAGTTCTTC
.,.,TRBJ1-3,TRBV6-5,CASSSPAGNTIYF,TGTGCCAGCAGCTCCCCGGCTGGAAACACCATATATTTT
.,TRBD1,TRBJ2-7,TRBV3-1/TRBV3-2,CASSQAGTETYEQYF,TGTGCCAGCAGCCAAGCCGGGACAGAGACCTACGAGCAGTACTTC
.,.,TRBJ1-5,TRBV7-2,CASILGDPNQPQHF,TGTGCCAGCATTCTGGGAGATCCCAATCAGCCCCAGCATTTT
.,.,TRBJ2-2,TRBV29-1,CSVSRDYTGELFF,TGCAGCGTTTCCCGGGACTACACCGGGGAGCTGTTTTTT
.,.,TRBJ1-6,TRBV28,CASSSGGGNSPLHF,TGTGCCAGCAGTTCCGGGGGTGGGAATTCACCCCTCCACTTT
.,.,TRBJ1-6,TRBV7-2,CASSLSGGAFYNSPLHF,TGTGCCAGCAGCTTATCGGGAGGGGCCTTCTATAATTCACCCCTCCACTTT
.,.,TRBJ1-3,TRBV5-5,CASSLTGRSGNTIYF,TGTGCCAGCAGCTTGACGGGTCGATCCGGAAACACCATATATTTT
.,.,TRBJ2-1,TRBV7-2,CASRPRDTYNEQFF,TGTGCCAGCCGCCCCCGGGACACCTACAATGAGCAGTTCTTC
.,.,TRBJ1-3,TRBV19,CASSISVIHSGNTIYF,TGTGCCAGTAGTATTTCTGTGATACACTCTGGAAACACCATATATTTT
.,TRBD1,TRBJ2-5,TRBV7-2,CASSSGTGRETQYF,TGTGCCAGCAGCTCCGGGACAGGAAGAGAGACCCAGTACTTC
.,.,TRBJ2-7,TRBV6-5,CASSQQGGAYEQYF,TGTGCCAGCAGCCAACAGGGGGGGGCCTACGAGCAGTACTTC
.,TRBD2,TRBJ2-7,TRBV4-1,CASSQDEDGTSGYYEQYF,TGCGCCAGCAGCCAAGATGAGGACGGGACTAGCGGTTACTACGAGCAGTACTTC
.,.,TRBJ2-7,TRBV3-1/TRBV3-2,CASSQDREDEQYF,TGTGCCAGCAGCCAAGACAGAGAGGACGAGCAGTACTTC
few,.,TRBJ1-2,TRBV28,CASIRGGGTLGNYGYTF,TGTGCCAGCATCAGAGGGGGGGGGACCCTAGGAAACTATGGCTACACCTTC
once,.,TRBJ1-3,TRBV7-9,CASSLDAGVGNTIYF,TGTGCCAGCAGCTTAGACGCAGGGGTTGGAAACACCATATATTTT
.,.,TRBJ2-6,TRBV19,CASSKRLSGANVLTF,TGTGCCAGTAGTAAGAGGCTTTCTGGGGCCAACGTCCTGACTTTC
.,TRBD2,TRBJ2-5,TRBV9,CASSEGTSGGRVETQYF,TGTGCCAGCAGCGAAGGGACTAGCGGGGGGCGGGTAGAGACCCAGTACTTC
.,TRBD2,TRBJ2-3,TRBV27,CASSSAPLAGGGGTQYF,TGTGCCAGCAGTTCCGCCCCCCTAGCGGGAGGAGGCGGTACGCAGTATTTT
.,TRBD1,TRBJ1-1,TRBV4-1,CASSQAGAGQGIPFRTEAFF,TGCGCCAGCAGCCAAGCTGGTGCGGGACAGGGAATTCCCTTTCGTACTGAAGCTTTCTTT
.,TRBD1,TRBJ2-5,TRBV5-1,CASSLSPTGTKETQYF,TGCGCCAGCAGCTTGAGCCCGACAGGGACCAAAGAGACCCAGTACTTC
.,TRBD1,TRBJ2-7,TRBV7-9,CASSKQGQGAPYEQYF,TGTGCCAGCAGCAAACAGGGACAGGGGGCCCCCTACGAGCAGTACTTC
.,TRBD2,TRBJ2-5,TRBV29-1,CSVVLAGRETQYF,TGCAGCGTTGTTCTAGCGGGAAGAGAGACCCAGTACTTC
.,.,TRBJ1-4,TRBV2,CATSRLRVGEKLFF,TGTGCCACCTCTCGATTGAGGGTAGGGGAAAAACTGTTTTTT
.,TRBD2,TRBJ2-7,TRBV3-1/TRBV3-2,CASSQGGTSNYEQYF,TGTGCCAGCAGCCAAGGAGGGACTAGCAACTACGAGCAGTACTTC
.,TRBD1,TRBJ1-3,TRBV2,CASSAGGGTGNTIYF,TGTGCCAGCAGTGCAGGGGGTGGTACTGGAAACACCATATATTTT
once,TRBD1,TRBJ2-3,TRBV24-1,CATSDWDRAGTDTQYF,TGTGCCACCAGTGATTGGGACAGGGCTGGGACAGATACGCAGTATTTT
.,TRBD2,TRBJ2-7,TRBV3-1/TRBV3-2,CASSQEAAWSPSGAPYEQYF,TGTGCCAGCAGCCAAGAAGCCGCCTGGTCGCCTAGCGGGGCTCCCTACGAGCAGTACTTC
.,.,TRBJ1-1,TRBV6-5,CASRDRFFMNTEAFF,TGTGCCAGCAGAGACAGGTTTTTCATGAACACTGAAGCTTTCTTT
once,.,TRBJ2-5,TRBV6-2/TRBV6-3,CASSYLGRYTVQETQYF,TGTGCCAGCAGTTACCTTGGGAGGTACACTGTCCAAGAGACCCAGTACTTC